These 20 T cell receptor beta chains were all obtained from the same sample, sequenced in a study of blood T cell repertoires in COVID-19. Some clones are missing from TCRdb's copy, which holds only in-frame ones; the method was immunoSEQ multiplex PCR. In the table there are some 400,000 clones, 75% to 90% of which are singletons. The material sequenced was PBMCs or T cells enriched from blood (not recorded which). All receptors come from a man aged 25 to 40 who had recovered from COVID-19.

The chain links TRBV10-2 to TRBJ1-5; tentative D call: TRBD1 (5 bases). The CDR3 loop spans 15 amino acids. The V gene lost 2 bases and the J gene lost 9 bases, with 17 bases spanning the gap. The germline V gene encodes CDR1 WSHSY and CDR2 SAAADI. The chain's CDR3 is CASSERDSKWGPQHF. The CDR3 bases are TGCGCCAGCAGTGAGCGGGACTCCAAATGGGGGCCCCAGCATTTT.

This clone was found once. The chain combines TRBV3-1 (or the pseudogene TRBV3-2) with TRBJ2-1; 11 nucleotides align to TRBD2. Germline V CDR1 and CDR2: LGHDT, YNNKEL (reference sequence). The CDR3 runs to 14 residues. Trimming at V came to 6 bases and at J to 4 bases, leaving 2 bases not matched to a gene. The CDR3 coding sequence is TGTGCCAGCAGATTAGCGGGAGGGTACAATGAGCAGTTCTTC. This translates into CASRLAGGYNEQFF.

The chain has TRBV2 and TRBJ2-1; 9 bases map to TRBD2. Germline CDR1 reads SNHLY; CDR2 reads FYNNEI. The CDR3 runs 17 residues. Germline trimming cut 4 bases from V and 3 bases from J; bases unmatched to any gene: 10. CDR3 nucleotides: TGTGCCAGCAGTGGGGGTAGCGGGAGCATTAACTACAATGAGCAGTTCTTC. This translates into CASSGGSGSINYNEQFF. Full variable domain (missing parts from reference TRBV2 and TRBJ2-1): EPEVTQTPSHQVTQMGQEVILRCVPISNHLYFYWYRQILGQKVEFLVSFYNNEISEKSEIFDDQFSVERPDGSNFTLKIRSTKLEDSAMYFCASSGGSGSINYNEQFFGPGTRLTVL.

The chain uses TRBV5-1 and TRBJ1-2, with TRBD1 identical over 7 bases. The length of the CDR3 is 14 residues. Germline CDR1 reads SGHRS; CDR2 reads YFSETQ. V gave up 4 bases and J gave up 4 bases; unmatched junction bases: 7. The CDR3 DNA reads TGCGCCAGCAGCATGGACAGGACCATCTATGGCTACACCTTC. This codes for CASSMDRTIYGYTF.

The chain joins TRBV18 to TRBJ2-7; a weak D match, TRBD1 (6 bases). Germline V gene sequence: CDR1 KGHSH, CDR2 LQKENI. V gave up 6 bases and J gave up 6 bases, with 18 bases separating them. CDR3 length equals 14 residues. This chain's CDR3 is CASSPTGTPSEQYF. CDR3 in DNA: TGTGCCAGCTCTCCGACCGGGACACCTTCCGAGCAGTACTTC.

The chain combines TRBV18 with TRBJ2-1; TRBD2 agrees at 8 bases. Trimming cost V 6 bases and J 4 bases; bases outside gene matches: 2. The CDR3 sequence is 13 residues long. Germline V gene data show CDR1 as KGHSH and CDR2 as LQKENI. CDR3 sequence: CASSAGGYNEQFF. As DNA, the CDR3 is TGTGCCAGCTCGGCGGGAGGTTACAATGAGCAGTTCTTC.

This sequence joins TRBV9 and TRBJ2-7, with D uncertain. V lost 4 bases, J lost 0 bases, and 8 bases lay in between. Germline V gene data show CDR1 as SGDLS and CDR2 as YYNGEE. The CDR3 runs to 13 residues. The CDR3 region has the DNA TGTGCCAGCAGCCCCGGGTCCTCCTACGAGCAGTACTTC. It encodes CASSPGSSYEQYF.

The rearrangement links TRBV7-6 to TRBJ1-2, with D tentatively TRBD1 (5 bases). The CDR3 runs 16 residues. V dropped 5 bases and J dropped 0 bases, with 16 bases sitting between them. CDR1 and CDR2 (germline): SGHVS, FNYEAQ. The DNA of the CDR3 is TGTGCCAGCAGCCCCATAGACATGACAGCTAACTATGGCTACACCTTC. Protein sequence: CASSPIDMTANYGYTF.

The J gene is TRBJ1-1, the V gene TRBV2; 7 bases fit TRBD1. This CDR3 contains 14 residues. Germline lookup yields CDR1 SNHLY and CDR2 FYNNEI. V was clipped by 5 bases and J by 2 bases; unmatched bases: 5. The CDR3 DNA sequence: TGTGCCAGCAGTCTCCGGACAGGAAACACTGAAGCTTTCTTT. It encodes CASSLRTGNTEAFF.

This chain joins TRBV28 and TRBJ2-7; 7 positions agree with TRBD1. Per the germline V gene, CDR1 is MDHEN and CDR2 is SYDVKM. The V and J ends lost 5 bases and 6 bases, in that order; junction bases with no gene match: 7. This CDR3 is 13 amino acids long. The CDR3 is CASSGTALGEQYF. CDR3 nucleotides: TGTGCCAGCAGTGGGACAGCTCTCGGCGAGCAGTACTTC.

The table lists this clone with a count of one. CDR3: CASSSPVLNEQFF. The DNA for the CDR3 is TGTGCCAGCAGCTCTCCGGTCCTTAATGAGCAGTTCTTC. This chain links TRBV7-2 with TRBJ2-1; D not resolved. CDR1 and CDR2 from the germline V gene are SGHTA and FQGNSA. The CDR3 loop spans 13 amino acids. V lost 4 bases and J 7 bases, leaving 11 bases between the germline ends.

This sequence joins TRBV4-2 and TRBJ2-1; TRBD1 matches 8 bases. This CDR3 spans 15 amino acids. Germline trimming cut 5 bases from V and 5 bases from J; bases unmatched to any gene: 8. The germline gives CDR1 LGHNA, CDR2 YNFKEQ. The chain's CDR3 is CASSSRQGLNNEQFF. DNA of the CDR3: TGTGCCAGCAGCTCCCGACAGGGGCTAAACAATGAGCAGTTCTTC.

The chain has TRBV7-2 and TRBJ2-7; 7 nucleotides match TRBD1. Per germline, CDR1 SGHTA and CDR2 FQGNSA. V lost 5 bases to trimming and J lost 6 bases; unmatched junction nucleotides: 7. This CDR3 is built from 13 residues. DNA of the CDR3: TGTGCCAGCAGCGGAAAACAGGGGTTCGAGCAGTACTTC. It yields the protein CASSGKQGFEQYF.

The chain combines TRBV6-1 with TRBJ1-1; TRBD1 aligns across 12 bases. Trimming removed 2 bases from V and 7 bases from J; junction bases left unmatched: 8. From germline, CDR1 is MNHNS and CDR2 SASEGT. The CDR3 sequence is 16 residues long. Written as DNA, the CDR3 is TGTGCCAGCAGTGAAACTGTTTGGGACAGGGGGCATGAAGCTTTCTTT. Translating gives CASSETVWDRGHEAFF.

This clone was seen only once. The genes are TRBV28 and TRBJ1-2; D is undetermined. Germline CDR1 reads MDHEN; CDR2 reads SYDVKM. V lost 8 bases to trimming and J lost 7 bases, with 14 bases between them. The CDR3 runs to 12 residues. The CDR3 nucleotides read TGTGCCAGCTCCCGGGTATTCGGTGGCTACACCTTC. As protein: CASSRVFGGYTF.

The rearrangement joins TRBV7-8 to TRBJ2-1; perhaps TRBD2 as D (6 bases). This CDR3 contains 14 residues. Between the trimmed V and J ends, which lost 7 bases and 8 bases, there was a span of 18 bases. Germline V gene sequence: CDR1 SGHVS, CDR2 FQNEAQ. This chain's CDR3 is CASTSGREDHEQFF. The CDR3 nucleotides are TGTGCCAGCACTTCGGGGCGGGAAGATCATGAGCAGTTCTTC.

The rearrangement links TRBV10-1 to TRBJ2-7; 10 nucleotides align to TRBD2. Germline V CDR1 and CDR2: WNHNN, SYGVQD (reference sequence). The CDR3 extends over 14 amino acids. V lost 3 bases to trimming and J lost 6 bases; unmatched junction nucleotides: 5. Here the CDR3 reads CASSERLAGVEQYF. The CDR3 region has the DNA TGCGCCAGCAGTGAACGGCTAGCGGGAGTCGAGCAGTACTTC.

The chain has TRBV10-3 and TRBJ1-5; TRBD1 agrees at 8 bases. CDR3 length equals 12 residues. V dropped 6 bases and J dropped 5; count of bases not matched to a gene: 0. The germline CDR1 and CDR2 sequences are ENHRY and SYGVKD. The CDR3 sequence: CAIRTGDQPQHF. CDR3 DNA: TGTGCCATCAGGACAGGGGATCAGCCCCAGCATTTT.

This chain links TRBV29-1 with TRBJ1-4; the D gene is possibly TRBD1 (6 bases). Trimming shortened V by 4 bases and J by 8 bases, and 20 bases separated the two germline ends. The length of the CDR3 is 15 residues. The germline gives CDR1 SQVTM, CDR2 ANQGSEA. DNA of the CDR3: TGCAGCGTTGCGGGGGGGCGGACATCGCAGGAAAAACTGTTTTTT. It translates to CSVAGGRTSQEKLFF.

The V gene is TRBV7-3, the J gene TRBJ2-2, with 14 bases aligning to TRBD2. The CDR3 has 19 amino acids. After removal of 5 bases from V and 5 bases from J, the junction contained 13 bases not matched to a gene. The germline V gene has CDR1 SGHTA and CDR2 FQGTGA. CDR3 sequence: CASSLRPGLAGVRTGELFF. CDR3 DNA sequence: TGTGCCAGCAGCCTAAGACCGGGACTAGCGGGAGTAAGGACCGGGGAGCTGTTTTTT.